Listed here are 27 T cell receptor beta chains from one sample, sequenced in a study of HIV-infected children after antiretroviral therapy interruption. Treatment denoted: PENTA 11 planned treatment interruption arm or continuous ART arm. Unique molecular identifiers were included in an RNA-based 3' RACE TCR library. TCRdb independently ran MiXCR on the 3' RACE reads; one entry per CDR3 protein. The data show approximately 96,000 distinct CDR3 sequences, with 5.5% to 8.5% seen just once and more than 0.95% held by the top ten. Sample: CD45RA+ CD4+ T cells from PBMCs, pooled from several time points, taken from a donor given antiretroviral therapy, either interrupted or continuous. Subset meaning: naive CD4+ CD45RA+ CD45RO- T cells. The receptors were gathered from a pool of human donors with HIV.

This clonotype was observed many times. The CDR3 sequence: CASSYSAGAGTGELFF. CDR3 DNA sequence: TGTGCCAGCAGTTACTCAGCGGGGGCGGGAACCGGGGAGCTGTTTTTT. This chain uses TRBV6-2 or TRBV6-3 with TRBJ2-2, with 8 bases aligning to TRBD2. V gave up 0 bases and J gave up 5 bases; unmatched junction bases: 5. CDR3 length: 16 residues. Germline CDR1 MNHEY, CDR2 SVGEGT.

The chain carries TRBV6-6 and TRBJ1-5, with TRBD1 matching 8 bases. This CDR3 region has 16 residues. V gave up 5 bases and J gave up 7 bases; unmatched junction bases: 13. Germline V CDR1 and CDR2: MNHNY, SVGAGI (reference sequence). CDR3 region: CASSRSTGQGDQPQHF. The DNA of the CDR3 is TGTGCCAGCAGTCGATCGACCGGACAGGGCGACCAGCCCCAGCATTTT.

This clonotype was seen many times. The chain combines TRBV20-1 with TRBJ2-1; 7 positions agree with TRBD1. The ends lost 0 bases at V and 4 bases at J; junction bases unmatched: 6. This CDR3 region has 15 residues. CDR1 is DFQATT, CDR2 SNEGSKA, per germline (reference sequence). CDR3 in amino acids: CSARDAGTAYNEQFF. The CDR3 DNA reads TGCAGTGCTAGAGATGCCGGGACAGCTTACAATGAGCAGTTCTTC.

This clonotype occurred many times. The chain couples TRBV20-1 to TRBJ2-3, with 8 nucleotides matching TRBD1. V trimming: 8 bases; J trimming: 1 base; junction bases outside the gene matches: 8. Germline loops: CDR1 DFQATT, CDR2 SNEGSKA (reference sequence). This CDR3 region has 14 residues. CDR3 in amino acids: CSPRVTGGTDTQYF. In DNA form, the CDR3 reads TGCAGTCCGCGAGTGACAGGGGGCACAGATACGCAGTATTTT.

This clonotype was found once. Relative to the germline gene, one junction end is altered; a read error may explain this. The J gene is TRBJ2-7, the V gene TRBV12-3 or TRBV12-4, with D perhaps TRBD2 (6 bases). CDR3 size: 13 residues. The CDR3 loop is CVSRPSGLIEQYF. The CDR3 DNA reads TGTGTCAGCAGGCCGAGCGGACTAATCGAGCAGTACTTC.

This clonotype was counted many times. V gene TRBV6-5 combines with J gene TRBJ2-6; a possible D gene is TRBD2 (5 bases). V gave up 5 bases and J gave up 2 bases, with 16 bases separating them. CDR3 size: 17 residues. Per germline, CDR1 MNHEY and CDR2 SVGAGI. CDR3 sequence: CASSHTGRATGANVLTF. In DNA form, the CDR3 reads TGTGCCAGCAGTCACACCGGGCGGGCGACTGGGGCCAACGTCCTGACTTTC.

This clonotype was recorded at least ten times. This chain joins TRBV30 and TRBJ2-1; 12 bases are shared with TRBD2. With 2 bases clipped from V and 0 bases from J, the junction kept 8 bases outside the gene matches. CDR1 is GTSNPN and CDR2 is SVGIG in the germline V gene (reference sequence). The length of the CDR3 is 18 residues. This chain's CDR3 is CAWSPTSGRLSSYNEQFF. The DNA of the CDR3 is TGTGCCTGGAGTCCAACTAGCGGGAGGTTGAGCTCCTACAATGAGCAGTTCTTC.

Many counts were recorded for this clonotype. Written as DNA, the CDR3 is TGCGCCAGCAGCTTTCCCCGGACTAGCGGCGAGCAGTTCTTC. This codes for CASSFPRTSGEQFF. The chain carries TRBV5-1 and TRBJ2-1, with 10 bases fitting TRBD2. The CDR3 totals 14 residues. V shed 2 bases, J shed 10 bases, and the junction held 6 bases outside the gene matches. Germline lookup yields CDR1 SGHRS and CDR2 YFSETQ.

This clonotype was observed at least ten times. This chain connects TRBV12-3 or TRBV12-4 to TRBJ2-2; 11 nucleotides align to TRBD2. With 7 bases clipped from V and 3 bases from J, the junction kept 4 bases outside the gene matches. This CDR3 is 15 amino acids long. This CDR3 is CASTTSGSHTGELFF. CDR3 DNA sequence: TGTGCCAGCACTACTAGCGGGAGCCACACCGGGGAGCTGTTTTTT.

This clonotype was found many times. The chain uses TRBV27 and TRBJ2-1, with TRBD2 identical over 7 bases. V was clipped by 2 bases and J by 8 bases; unmatched bases: 6. CDR1 is MNHEY and CDR2 is SMNVEV in the germline V gene (reference sequence). The CDR3 is 14 residues long. DNA for the CDR3: TGTGCCAGCAGTTTAGGGCTAGCGGTCGATGAGCAGTTCTTC. Translating it yields CASSLGLAVDEQFF.

There are many counts of this clonotype. V is TRBV28 and J is TRBJ1-2; a possible D gene is TRBD1 (5 bases). Germline CDR1 is MDHEN and CDR2 is SYDVKM. V shed 3 bases and J shed 4 bases, with 6 bases lying between them. The CDR3 sequence is 12 residues long. The CDR3 coding sequence is TGTGCCAGCAGTTTGGGACTCTATGGCTACACCTTC. Protein product: CASSLGLYGYTF.

This chain links TRBV30 with TRBJ2-2; D remains unclear. CDR3 length equals 12 residues. V was trimmed by 0 bases and J by 10 bases, leaving 9 bases between them. The V gene's germline CDR1 is GTSNPN and CDR2 SVGIG (reference sequence). CDR3 coding DNA: TGTGCCTGGAGTGTTTTGTCAGAGGAGCTGTTTTTT. This encodes CAWSVLSEELFF.

Points on this clonotype: A much bigger clone sits one base away, suggesting this may be a read error. The genes are TRBV6-6 and TRBJ1-6; D might be TRBD1 (5 bases). This CDR3 region has 14 residues. The germline V gene encodes CDR1 MNHNY and CDR2 SVGAGI (reference sequence). This CDR3 is CASHRDRGNSLLHF. CDR3 nucleotide sequence: TGTGCCAGTCACCGGGACCGAGGAAATTCACTCCTCCACTTT.

This clonotype was picked up many times. J is TRBJ1-5 and V is TRBV30; D is undetermined. CDR1 is GTSNPN, CDR2 SVGIG, per germline (reference sequence). V was cut by 1 base and J by 1 base, with 5 bases left in between. The CDR3 runs 13 residues. This CDR3 reads CAWSERSNQPQHF. The CDR3 DNA is TGTGCCTGGAGTGAGAGAAGCAATCAGCCCCAGCATTTT.

This clonotype was counted at least ten times. The chain combines TRBV25-1 with TRBJ2-7; 9 bases map to TRBD1. This CDR3 contains 13 residues. Losses at the gene ends were 4 bases for V and 6 bases for J; bases not matched to a gene: 4. In germline, CDR1 is MGHDK, CDR2 SYGVNS. The CDR3 loop reads CASSAPDRGEQYF. The CDR3 DNA is TGTGCCAGCAGTGCCCCGGACAGGGGCGAGCAGTACTTC.

This clonotype was seen repeatedly, ten times or more. The CDR3 loop reads CSVEESSYEQYF. CDR3 nucleotides: TGCAGCGTGGAGGAAAGCTCCTACGAGCAGTACTTC. The V gene is TRBV29-1, the J gene TRBJ2-7; D may be TRBD2 (5 bases). Germline CDR1 SQVTM, CDR2 ANQGSEA. V lost 6 bases and J lost 0, with 9 bases in between. CDR3 length: 12 amino acids.

Many counts were recorded for this clonotype. The V and J genes are TRBV12-3 or TRBV12-4 and TRBJ1-5; TRBD1 aligns across 12 bases. This CDR3 contains 15 residues. Unmatched junction bases numbered 7, after V lost 6 bases and J lost 7 bases. The CDR3 loop is CASREGQGAGQPQHF. In nucleotides, the CDR3 is TGTGCCAGCAGAGAGGGACAGGGGGCGGGACAGCCCCAGCATTTT.

This clonotype was observed a handful of times. No conserved phenylalanine or tryptophan is present at the end of the CDR3, so a read error is the likely explanation. No DNA is shown, since the ends of the CDR3 on it are uncertain; the CDR3 is the one TCRdb lists. This chain joins TRBV24-1 and TRBJ1-1; the table's TRBD1 call for D was not verified on the DNA. Counting both end residues, the CDR3 totals 11 amino acids. Germline-derived CDR1 and CDR2 are KGHDR and SFDVKD. The CDR3 is CATSDWKDRHL.

This clonotype was found many times. The V gene is TRBV20-1, the J gene TRBJ1-5; the D is unclear. The CDR3 is 12 residues long. Germline V CDR1 and CDR2: DFQATT, SNEGSKA (reference sequence). Trimming pared 7 bases from V and 5 bases from J, leaving 12 bases between. The CDR3 DNA reads TGCAGTGGCCTGATTGGCGATCAGCCCCAGCATTTT. This codes for CSGLIGDQPQHF.

This chain uses TRBV19 with TRBJ2-3; TRBD1 matches 7 bases. The CDR3 is made up of 15 amino acids. CDR1 and CDR2 from the germline V gene are LNHDA and SQIVND (reference sequence). V lost 6 bases, J lost 1 base, and 7 bases stayed unmatched. Here the CDR3 reads CASRQTGRGTDTQYF. CDR3 in DNA: TGTGCCAGTAGACAGACAGGGAGAGGCACAGATACGCAGTATTTT.

This clonotype appeared many times. The V call is TRBV28, the J call TRBJ2-1; D is ambiguous. V lost 6 bases to trimming and J lost 0 bases, with 12 bases between them. Germline values: CDR1 MDHEN, CDR2 SYDVKM. The CDR3 covers 15 residues. Here the CDR3 reads CASRNGLSSYNEQFF. In DNA form, the CDR3 reads TGTGCCAGCAGGAACGGGTTGAGCTCCTACAATGAGCAGTTCTTC.

This clonotype has ten or more counts. V and J are TRBV7-2 and TRBJ2-7; 12 nucleotides align to TRBD2. Germline loops: CDR1 SGHTA, CDR2 FQGNSA. V shed 6 bases, J shed 2 bases, and the junction held 5 bases outside the gene matches. The CDR3 consists of 15 residues. The CDR3 DNA sequence: TGTGCCAGCAGTTCGCTAGCGGGGGGGGCCTACGAGCAGTACTTC. Protein product: CASSSLAGGAYEQYF.

This clonotype has ten or more counts. This sequence joins TRBV28 and TRBJ2-7, with 11 bases lining up with TRBD2. The CDR3 is 17 amino acids. V shed 6 bases, J shed 4 bases, and the junction held 14 bases outside the gene matches. Germline assignment: CDR1 MDHEN and CDR2 SYDVKM. The CDR3 loop is CASRSPIGLAGLYEQYF. The DNA of the CDR3 is TGTGCCAGCAGATCTCCCATAGGACTAGCGGGTCTATACGAGCAGTACTTC.

A note on this clonotype: A read error may explain this, as a much larger clone is one base away. The rearrangement links TRBV28 to TRBJ1-2; possible D gene TRBD1, 6 bases. The CDR3 has 15 residues. Germline CDR1 and CDR2: MDHEN and SYDVKM. V was pared by 5 bases and J by 4 bases, with 17 bases between. The CDR3 DNA sequence: TGTGCCAGCAGTAAACGACAGGCGATATTCTATGGCTACACCTTC. It translates to CASSKRQAIFYGYTF.

This clonotype was detected ten times or more. The V call is TRBV29-1, the J call TRBJ1-2; D is undetermined. Germline V gene lookup returns CDR1 SQVTM and CDR2 ANQGSEA. V was pared by 6 bases and J by 6 bases, with 11 bases between. The CDR3 has 11 residues. The chain's CDR3 is CSVAPTDGYTF. In DNA form, the CDR3 reads TGCAGCGTGGCTCCTACAGATGGCTACACCTTC.

Only a few counts were recorded for this clonotype. This may be a read error: a much more frequent sequence differs by one nucleotide. The chain joins TRBV7-2 to TRBJ1-4; possible D gene TRBD1, 5 bases. This CDR3 spans 15 amino acids. From germline, CDR1 is SGHTA and CDR2 FQGNSA. CDR3 sequence: CVSSRLGVLNEKLFF. The CDR3 nucleotides read TGTGTCAGCAGCAGATTAGGGGTACTGAATGAAAAACTGTTTTTT.

This clonotype was counted a few times. The chain joins TRBV18 to TRBJ2-1, with D tentatively TRBD1 (7 bases). Trimming left V 3 bases short and J 4 bases short, with 16 bases between. This CDR3 has 16 amino acids. CDR1 is KGHSH and CDR2 is LQKENI in the germline V gene. Written as DNA, the CDR3 is TGTGCCAGCTCACCGCGGAGGGGACAGATTTACAATGAGCAGTTCTTC. Residues: CASSPRRGQIYNEQFF.